This T cell receptor (beta chain) was profiled in a study of cytomegalovirus exposure and HLA in healthy donors. Study context: Within the Caucasian-associated ancestry cluster were about 81% of the approximately 400 genotyped donors.

As to this clone: As yet, its antigen is unknown.

Findings of the study overall: Later analysis showed most CMV-associated TCR beta chains appearing HLA-restricted.

Use of 60 Vbeta and 13 Jbeta primers characterized the PCR. Generated by immunoSEQ multiplex PCR, the TCRdb table keeps only in-frame clones and is missing some. The sample has roughly 250,000 clones, about four fifths seen once. CDR1 and CDR2 (germline): SQVTM, ANQGSEA. With 7 bases clipped from V and 5 bases from J, the junction kept 4 bases outside the gene matches. The CDR3 is 13 amino acids. The sequence came from a girl aged 2-10 years in good health and CMV-seronegative. The sample was PBMCs. The rearrangement uses TRBV29-1 and TRBJ2-2, with 10 bases identical to TRBD2. The CDR3, as DNA: TGCAGCGGGAGCGGGAGGGGGACCGGGGAGCTGTTTTTT. Protein product: CSGSGRGTGELFF.